This TCR beta chain was sequenced in a study of CD8 T cells in Susac syndrome. Random hexamers were used to reverse transcribe roughly 0.45 to 1 ug of RNA. Each CDR3 protein gets one entry after TCRdb re-called the immunoSEQ multiplex PCR reads with MiXCR. The sample has more than 200,000 distinct CDR3 sequences; about 94% are singletons. Germline loops: CDR1 SGHDT, CDR2 YYEEEE. V lost 2 bases and J lost 6, with 9 bases in between. The CDR3 is 13 amino acids. This clonotype originated in a human donor with Susac syndrome. V and J are TRBV5-6 and TRBJ1-5, with D possibly being TRBD1 (6 bases). The sequenced material came from CD4+ T cells from PBMCs. For the CDR3, the DNA is TGTGCCAGCAGCTTCACGGGGGCTCAGCCCCAGCATTTT. Protein: CASSFTGAQPQHF.